Presented here are 18 T cell receptor beta chains from one specimen sequenced in a study of cytomegalovirus exposure and HLA in healthy donors. Both 60 Vbeta primers and 13 Jbeta primers went into the PCR. Produced via immunoSEQ multiplex PCR; TCRdb's table is partial and in-frame only. The table records about 140,000 clones, 79% of them present only once. Specimen: PBMCs. The receptors shown here come from a young man in good health and CMV-seronegative.

The genes are TRBV4-3 and TRBJ1-1, with 10 bases fitting TRBD1. The length of the CDR3 is 16 residues. Per the germline V gene, CDR1 is LGHNA and CDR2 is YSLEER. Losses at the gene ends were 1 base for V and 1 base for J; bases not matched to a gene: 3. The CDR3 loop is CASSQVTGGRNTEAFF. CDR3 in DNA: TGCGCCAGCAGCCAAGTGACAGGGGGCCGGAACACTGAAGCTTTCTTT.

The rearrangement uses TRBV11-2 and TRBJ1-1, with D uncertain. Trimming took 5 bases from V and 0 from J, leaving 13 bases between them. This CDR3 region has 15 residues. The germline V gene has CDR1 SGHAT and CDR2 FQNNGV. The CDR3 reads CASSHDMVMNTEAFF. As DNA, the CDR3 is TGTGCCAGCAGCCATGACATGGTCATGAACACTGAAGCTTTCTTT.

This clone was observed a handful of times. The chain carries TRBV4-1 and TRBJ1-1, with no clear D. The CDR3 has 13 residues. Germline values: CDR1 MGHRA, CDR2 YSYEKL. Trimming removed 1 base at V and 5 bases at J, with 8 bases between. The CDR3 region is CASSQVVVTEAFF. In nucleotides, the CDR3 is TGCGCCAGCAGCCAAGTTGTTGTAACTGAAGCTTTCTTT.

The chain joins TRBV10-3 to TRBJ2-5; D is possibly TRBD2 (6 bases). CDR3 length: 15 residues. Germline assignment: CDR1 ENHRY and CDR2 SYGVKD. V lost 0 bases, J lost 5 bases, and 13 bases lay in between. The CDR3 region is CAISESTVGGETQYF. For the CDR3, the DNA is TGTGCCATCAGTGAGTCGACCGTAGGAGGGGAGACCCAGTACTTC.

V and J are TRBV9 and TRBJ2-1, with D tentatively TRBD1 (7 bases). In germline, CDR1 is SGDLS, CDR2 YYNGEE. The V and J ends lost 3 bases and 3 bases respectively, with 13 bases between them. The CDR3 consists of 15 residues. CDR3 nucleotides: TGTGCCAGCAGCGCGACAGGGAGGAACTACAATGAGCAGTTCTTC. It translates to CASSATGRNYNEQFF.

To note about this clone: The junction shows a germline mismatch at one end, possibly a read error. This chain connects TRBV6-1 to TRBJ1-2; D not resolved. The CDR3 spans 14 residues. Germline CDR1 MNHNS, CDR2 SASEGT. CDR3 sequence reads: CASSEAGLIYGYTF. Written as DNA, the CDR3 is TGTGCCAGCAGCGAAGCAGGACTTATCTATGGCTACACCTTC.

The J gene is TRBJ2-3, the V gene TRBV6-5; D possibly corresponds to TRBD1 (6 bases). The CDR3 is made up of 15 amino acids. Trimming removed 6 bases at V and 2 bases at J, with 15 bases between. Germline V gene data show CDR1 as MNHEY and CDR2 as SVGAGI. The CDR3 protein is CASRSTGSPTDTQYF. DNA of the CDR3: TGTGCCAGCAGGTCCACAGGGAGCCCCACAGATACGCAGTATTTT.

The chain carries TRBV4-2 and TRBJ1-2, with D possibly matching TRBD1 (5 bases). This CDR3 comprises 15 residues. Germline-derived CDR1 and CDR2 are LGHNA and YNFKEQ. V lost 1 base to trimming and J lost 2 bases, with 11 bases between them. The CDR3, as DNA: TGTGCCAGCAGCCAAGGGTCTGGGGGGAACTATGGCTACACCTTC. This gives the protein CASSQGSGGNYGYTF.

The V call is TRBV5-1, the J call TRBJ2-5; TRBD2 agrees at 7 bases. V dropped 5 bases and J dropped 4; count of bases not matched to a gene: 11. CDR3 length: 15 residues. The germline V gene encodes CDR1 SGHRS and CDR2 YFSETQ. CDR3 in amino acids: CASRANLGEGETQYF. Here the CDR3 DNA reads TGCGCCAGCAGGGCTAACCTCGGGGAGGGAGAGACCCAGTACTTC.

J is TRBJ1-6 and V is TRBV11-2; the D gene is possibly TRBD1 (6 bases). This CDR3 has 17 residues. Deletions cut 1 base from V and 3 bases from J, with 13 bases between. Per germline, CDR1 SGHAT and CDR2 FQNNGV. The CDR3 DNA sequence: TGTGCCAGCAGCTTAGGCCCACAGGGATACTATAATTCACCCCTCCACTTT. It encodes CASSLGPQGYYNSPLHF.

V is TRBV18 and J is TRBJ2-5, with 7 bases matching TRBD1. The ends lost 2 bases at V and 4 bases at J; junction bases unmatched: 10. This CDR3 region has 16 residues. Germline CDR1 KGHSH, CDR2 LQKENI. Here the CDR3 reads CASSPFLRGQAETQYF. For the CDR3, the DNA is TGTGCCAGCTCACCATTCCTGAGGGGGCAGGCAGAGACCCAGTACTTC.

The rearrangement links TRBV15 to TRBJ1-1; 7 bases line up with TRBD1. The V segment lost 5 bases and the J segment 0 bases; nucleotides outside the gene matches: 12. Germline V lookup: CDR1 LNHNV, CDR2 YYDKDF (reference sequence). The length of the CDR3 is 17 residues. CDR3 sequence (DNA): TGTGCCACCAGCGGTCCCAGACAGGGTGAGATGAACACTGAAGCTTTCTTT. It yields the protein CATSGPRQGEMNTEAFF. Drawing the rest from reference TRBV15 and TRBJ1-1, the complete variable domain is DAMVIQNPRYQVTQFGKPVTLSCSQTLNHNVMYWYQQKSSQAPKLLFHYYDKDFNNEADTPDNFQSRRPNTSFCFLDIRSPGLGDTAMYLCATSGPRQGEMNTEAFFGQGTRLTVV.

The chain joins TRBV2 to TRBJ1-1; 7 bases are shared with TRBD1. The V gene's germline CDR1 is SNHLY and CDR2 FYNNEI. The CDR3 extends over 12 amino acids. The ends lost 6 bases at V and 5 bases at J; junction bases unmatched: 3. The CDR3 is CASRQGSTEAFF. The CDR3 DNA reads as TGTGCCAGCAGACAGGGGTCTACTGAAGCTTTCTTT.

This chain uses TRBV7-6 with TRBJ2-7, with no clear D. V shed 5 bases and J shed 3 bases, with 11 bases lying between them. The CDR3 sequence is 13 residues long. CDR1 and CDR2 from the germline V gene are SGHVS and FNYEAQ. The CDR3 is CASSPGGIYEQYF. The CDR3 DNA reads TGTGCCAGCAGCCCCGGCGGTATCTACGAGCAGTACTTC. Combining the CDR3 with reference TRBV7-6 and TRBJ2-7 gives the whole variable domain GAGVSQSPRYKVTKRGQDVALRCDPISGHVSLYWYRQALGQGPEFLTYFNYEAQQDKSGLPNDRFSAERPEGSISTLTIQRTEQRDSAMYRCASSPGGIYEQYFGPGTRLTVT.

A word on this clone: Relative to the germline gene, one junction end is altered; a read error may explain this. The chain employs TRBV5-1 and TRBJ1-4; D possibly corresponds to TRBD1 (5 bases). The CDR3 totals 14 residues. CDR1 and CDR2 (germline): SGHRS, YFSETQ. Written as DNA, the CDR3 is TGCGCCAGCAGCTTGGGGACAACAAATGAAAAACTGTTTTTT. Amino acid sequence: CASSLGTTNEKLFF.

This chain joins TRBV11-2 and TRBJ1-6, with D hard to call. Germline V gene data show CDR1 as SGHAT and CDR2 as FQNNGV. CDR3 length equals 15 residues. Trimming pared 4 bases from V and 6 bases from J, leaving 13 bases between. This CDR3 is CASSSRGNFNSPLHF. The CDR3 nucleotides are TGTGCCAGCAGCTCACGCGGGAACTTTAATTCACCCCTCCACTTT.

V and J are TRBV10-3 and TRBJ1-2; 8 bases map to TRBD1. CDR3 length: 17 residues. The germline V gene encodes CDR1 ENHRY and CDR2 SYGVKD. The trim removed 3 bases at V and 7 bases at J, leaving 16 bases unmatched. The CDR3 DNA reads as TGTGCCATCAGTGACTCTTCCCAGGACAGGGTCAGGAGTGGCTACACCTTC. Its translation is CAISDSSQDRVRSGYTF.

The rearrangement links TRBV14 to TRBJ1-2, with D tentatively TRBD1 (6 bases). CDR1 and CDR2 (germline): SGHDN, FVKESK. The V end lost 0 bases, the J end lost 5 bases, and 10 bases lay between the germline ends. This CDR3 comprises 14 residues. CDR3 DNA sequence: TGTGCCAGCAGCCAAGACCCAACAGGGTATGGCTACACCTTC. Amino acid sequence: CASSQDPTGYGYTF.